This TCR beta chain was sequenced during a study of cytomegalovirus exposure and HLA in healthy donors. With 60 Vbeta and 13 Jbeta primers, the PCR was carried out. The protocol was immunoSEQ multiplex PCR, while the TCRdb copy is restricted to in-frame clones and leaves out a portion. Of around 150,000 clones listed, roughly 74% are singletons. The germline gives CDR1 LNHDA, CDR2 SQIVND (reference sequence). CDR3 length: 16 amino acids. With 6 bases clipped from V and 4 bases from J, the junction kept 12 bases outside the gene matches. Sequenced sample: PBMCs. The source is a male donor in good health and CMV-seronegative. The V gene is TRBV19, the J gene TRBJ1-5; TRBD1 agrees at 7 bases. The CDR3 sequence is CASRTTGIGANQPQHF. CDR3 bases: TGTGCCAGTAGGACGACAGGGATCGGAGCAAATCAGCCCCAGCATTTT.